Sequencing of this T cell receptor beta chain was carried out in a study of cytomegalovirus exposure and HLA in healthy donors. Using immunoSEQ multiplex PCR, the repertoire was profiled, and TCRdb retains in-frame clones only, with some absent. The table records fewer than 130,000 clones, roughly 87% of them present only once. This CDR3 spans 14 amino acids. Germline V gene data show CDR1 as SNHLY and CDR2 as FYNNEI. With 8 bases removed from V and 4 bases from J, the gap between germline ends came to 15 bases. The sequence derives from a woman aged 18-29 years in good health and CMV-seronegative. This sequence joins TRBV2 and TRBJ2-1, with D possibly TRBD2 on 6 matching bases. The sample consisted of PBMCs. In DNA form, the CDR3 reads TGTGCCAGCCGGGGTCGGGGGACGTACAATGAGCAGTTCTTC. Encoded protein: CASRGRGTYNEQFF.